A single sample is the source of the 10 T cell receptor beta chains below, sequenced in a study of beta chain features in type 1 diabetes. The study's findings and limits: A moderate, significant TCRB CDR3 shortening appeared in type 1 diabetes across four CD4+ subsets.

Their antigens remain unidentified. The authors reverse transcribed all of the isolated RNA, so sequencing captured expressed TCRB transcripts. Some clones are missing from TCRdb's copy, which holds only in-frame ones; the method was immunoSEQ multiplex PCR. The sample comprises about 170,000 clones, around 8% of which are singletons, and roughly 1% rests with the top ten. The source material was central memory CD4+ T cells from blood. The source is a woman aged 40 to 50 with type 1 diabetes.

This clone has just a few counts. The CDR3 protein is CASSPSQGDNQPQHF. The CDR3 DNA sequence: TGTGCCAGCTCACCGTCACAGGGCGACAATCAGCCCCAGCATTTT. The rearrangement links TRBV18 to TRBJ1-5; D perhaps matches TRBD1 (6 bases). Germline V CDR1 and CDR2: KGHSH, LQKENI. V lost 3 bases to trimming and J lost 3 bases, with 12 bases between them. The CDR3 has 15 amino acids.

The chain links TRBV5-1 to TRBJ2-5; 8 nucleotides agree with TRBD1. V was pared by 0 bases and J by 4 bases, with 8 bases of the junction left unmatched. This CDR3 contains 16 residues. Per germline, CDR1 SGHRS and CDR2 YFSETQ. Written as DNA, the CDR3 is TGCGCCAGCAGCTTGGGGGGGCCGGGGACAGGAGAGACCCAGTACTTC. Translating it yields CASSLGGPGTGETQYF.

This clone showed up just a few times. This chain connects TRBV5-6 to TRBJ1-2; 7 nucleotides match TRBD1. This CDR3 contains 12 residues. Germline-derived CDR1 and CDR2 are SGHDT and YYEEEE. After removal of 4 bases from V and 8 bases from J, the junction contained 5 bases not matched to a gene. CDR3 residues: CASSRDRVGYTF. In nucleotides, the CDR3 is TGTGCCAGCAGCCGTGACAGGGTCGGCTACACCTTC. The full variable domain, its missing parts supplied by reference TRBV5-6 and TRBJ1-2, is DAGVTQSPTHLIKTRGQQVTLRCSPKSGHDTVSWYQQALGQGPQFIFQYYEEEERQRGNFPDRFSGHQFPNYSSELNVNALLLGDSALYLCASSRDRVGYTFGSGTRLTVV.

The rearrangement joins TRBV10-2 to TRBJ2-7; a possible D gene is TRBD1 (6 bases). The germline gives CDR1 WSHSY, CDR2 SAAADI. CDR3 length: 13 residues. V lost 2 bases to trimming and J lost 7 bases, with 12 bases between them. The CDR3 coding sequence is TGCGCCAGCAGTGAGGGCAGGGGCTTAGAGCAGTACTTC. It encodes CASSEGRGLEQYF.

V usage is TRBV28 and J usage is TRBJ1-2, with 8 bases that match TRBD1. After removal of 5 bases from V and 6 bases from J, the junction contained 8 bases not matched to a gene. Germline V lookup: CDR1 MDHEN, CDR2 SYDVKM. The CDR3 is 14 residues long. CDR3 loop: CASSLGTGSHGYTF. DNA for the CDR3: TGTGCCAGCAGTCTTGGGACAGGTAGCCATGGCTACACCTTC.

The chain links TRBV7-2 to TRBJ1-3; 7 positions agree with TRBD1. CDR3 size: 16 residues. Germline values: CDR1 SGHTA, CDR2 FQGNSA. Unmatched junction bases numbered 6, after V lost 1 base and J lost 3 bases. CDR3 sequence: CASSLVAGGYGNTIYF. The CDR3 nucleotides read TGTGCCAGCAGCTTAGTGGCAGGGGGGTATGGAAACACCATATATTTT.

This chain connects TRBV29-1 to TRBJ1-5; 8 positions agree with TRBD1. Germline V CDR1 and CDR2: SQVTM, ANQGSEA. Germline trimming cut 5 bases from V and 6 bases from J; bases unmatched to any gene: 3. This CDR3 contains 12 residues. The CDR3 sequence is CSVQGAGQPQHF. The CDR3 nucleotides read TGCAGCGTTCAGGGGGCGGGTCAGCCCCAGCATTTT.

This clone was seen many times. The rearrangement uses TRBV19 and TRBJ2-2, with TRBD1 as a possible D gene (6 bases). The CDR3 has 18 amino acids. Germline lookup yields CDR1 LNHDA and CDR2 SQIVND (reference sequence). V was trimmed by 0 bases and J by 2 bases, leaving 16 bases between them. As DNA, the CDR3 is TGTGCCAGTAGTATAGATCCCGACAGGCCACTTAACACCGGGGAGCTGTTTTTT. Protein product: CASSIDPDRPLNTGELFF.

This clone was observed a handful of times. This chain joins TRBV4-2 and TRBJ1-3, with 7 nucleotides matching TRBD1. Per germline, CDR1 LGHNA and CDR2 YNFKEQ. This CDR3 comprises 15 residues. Losses at the gene ends were 3 bases for V and 2 bases for J; bases not matched to a gene: 4. The CDR3 loop reads CASSQLTGPGNTIYF. The CDR3 DNA is TGTGCCAGCAGCCAGTTGACAGGGCCTGGAAACACCATATATTTT.

The chain is built from TRBV28 and TRBJ2-1; the D gene is possibly TRBD2 (5 bases). The V gene's germline CDR1 is MDHEN and CDR2 SYDVKM. The CDR3 length is 16 residues. V was shortened by 3 bases and J by 0 bases, with 12 bases between the two germline ends. Here the CDR3 reads CASSFASGTSYNEQFF. CDR3 in DNA: TGTGCCAGCAGTTTTGCCAGCGGAACCTCCTACAATGAGCAGTTCTTC. The full variable domain, its missing parts supplied by reference TRBV28 and TRBJ2-1, is DVKVTQSSRYLVKRTGEKVFLECVQDMDHENMFWYRQDPGLGLRLIYFSYDVKMKEKGDIPEGYSVSREKKERFSLILESASTNQTSMYLCASSFASGTSYNEQFFGPGTRLTVL.